What follows describes a single T cell receptor (beta chain). The sample comes from a study of blood T cell repertoires in COVID-19. Sequencing used immunoSEQ multiplex PCR; TCRdb keeps in-frame clones, though not all of them. The sample consists of some 150,000 clones, 88% of them appearing once. The J segment lost 6 bases and the V segment lost 3 bases, leaving 7 bases of the junction unmatched. The CDR3 sequence is 15 residues long. Per germline, CDR1 LGHNA and CDR2 YSLEER. The receptor was derived from a woman aged 60-70 years with acute or convalescent COVID-19. The sample comprised peripheral blood. The chain uses TRBV4-3 and TRBJ2-1; TRBD2 agrees at 8 bases. The chain's CDR3 is CASSHSGTRGNEQFF. CDR3 DNA sequence: TGCGCCAGCAGCCATAGCGGGACTAGGGGCAATGAGCAGTTCTTC.